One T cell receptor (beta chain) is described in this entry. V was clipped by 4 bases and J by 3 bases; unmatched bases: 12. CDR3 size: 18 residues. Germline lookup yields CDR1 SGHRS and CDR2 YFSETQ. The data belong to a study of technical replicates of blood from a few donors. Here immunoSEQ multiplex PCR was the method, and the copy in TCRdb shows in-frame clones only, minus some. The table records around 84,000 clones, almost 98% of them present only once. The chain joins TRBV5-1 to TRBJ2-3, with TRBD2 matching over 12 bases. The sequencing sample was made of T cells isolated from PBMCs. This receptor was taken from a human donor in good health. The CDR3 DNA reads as TGCGCCAGCAGCGCCGGGACTAGCGGGTCGGTCGGAACAGATACGCAGTATTTT. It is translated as CASSAGTSGSVGTDTQYF.